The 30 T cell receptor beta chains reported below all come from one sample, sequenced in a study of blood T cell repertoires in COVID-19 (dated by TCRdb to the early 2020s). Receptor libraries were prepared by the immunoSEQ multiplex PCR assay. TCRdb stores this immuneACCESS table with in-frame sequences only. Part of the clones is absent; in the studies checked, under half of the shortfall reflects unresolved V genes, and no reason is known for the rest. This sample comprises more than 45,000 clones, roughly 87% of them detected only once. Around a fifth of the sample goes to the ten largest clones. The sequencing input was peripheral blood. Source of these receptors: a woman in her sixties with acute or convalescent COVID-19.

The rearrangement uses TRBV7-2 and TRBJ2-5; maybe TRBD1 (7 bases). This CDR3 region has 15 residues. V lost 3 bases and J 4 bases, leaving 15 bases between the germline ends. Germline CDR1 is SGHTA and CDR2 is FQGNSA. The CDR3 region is CASSFGGQGVETQYF. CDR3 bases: TGTGCCAGCAGCTTTGGAGGGCAGGGGGTAGAGACCCAGTACTTC. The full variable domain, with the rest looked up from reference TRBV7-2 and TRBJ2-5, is GAGVSQSPSNKVTEKGKDVELRCDPISGHTALYWYRQSLGQGLEFLIYFQGNSAPDKSGLPSDRFSAERTGGSVSTLTIQRTQQEDSAVYLCASSFGGQGVETQYFGPGTRLLVL.

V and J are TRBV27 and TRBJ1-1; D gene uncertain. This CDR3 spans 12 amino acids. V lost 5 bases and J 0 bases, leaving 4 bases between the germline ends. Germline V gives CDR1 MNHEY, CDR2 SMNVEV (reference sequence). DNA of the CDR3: TGTGCCAGCAGTAGCATGAACACTGAAGCTTTCTTT. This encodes CASSSMNTEAFF.

The CDR3 sequence: CASSRRVEGSPLHF. CDR3 bases: TGTGCCAGCAGTCGCAGGGTGGAAGGGTCACCCCTCCACTTT. The V call is TRBV6-5, the J call TRBJ1-6; possible D gene TRBD1, 5 bases. CDR3 length: 14 amino acids. CDR1 and CDR2 from the germline V gene are MNHEY and SVGAGI. Trimming removed 5 bases at V and 10 bases at J, with 15 bases between.

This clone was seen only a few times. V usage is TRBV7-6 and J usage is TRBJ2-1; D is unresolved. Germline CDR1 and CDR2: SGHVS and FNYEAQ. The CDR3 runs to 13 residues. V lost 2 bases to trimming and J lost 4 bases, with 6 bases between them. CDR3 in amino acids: CASSLNQYNEQFF. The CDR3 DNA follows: TGTGCCAGCAGCTTAAACCAGTACAATGAGCAGTTCTTC.

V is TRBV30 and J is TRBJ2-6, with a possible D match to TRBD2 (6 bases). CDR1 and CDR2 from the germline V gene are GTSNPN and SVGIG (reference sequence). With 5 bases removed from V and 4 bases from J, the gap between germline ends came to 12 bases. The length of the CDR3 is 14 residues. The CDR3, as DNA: TGTGCCTGGGGGAGGACACTCGGGGCCAACGTCCTGACTTTC. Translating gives CAWGRTLGANVLTF.

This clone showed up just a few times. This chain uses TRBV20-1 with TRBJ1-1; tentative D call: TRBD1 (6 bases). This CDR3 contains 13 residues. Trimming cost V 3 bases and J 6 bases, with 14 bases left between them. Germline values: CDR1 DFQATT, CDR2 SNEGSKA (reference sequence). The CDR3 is CSASGGGHPEAFF. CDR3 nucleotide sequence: TGCAGTGCTAGTGGGGGGGGGCACCCTGAAGCTTTCTTT.

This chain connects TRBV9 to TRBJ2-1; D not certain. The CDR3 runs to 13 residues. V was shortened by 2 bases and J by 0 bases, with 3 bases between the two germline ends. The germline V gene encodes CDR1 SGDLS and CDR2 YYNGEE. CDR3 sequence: CASSVGSYNEQFF. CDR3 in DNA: TGTGCCAGCAGCGTCGGCTCCTACAATGAGCAGTTCTTC.

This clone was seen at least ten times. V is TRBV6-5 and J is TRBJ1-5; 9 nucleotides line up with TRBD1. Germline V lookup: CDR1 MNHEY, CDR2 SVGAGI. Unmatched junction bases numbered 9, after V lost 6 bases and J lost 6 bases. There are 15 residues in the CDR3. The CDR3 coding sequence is TGTGCCAGCAGAACGGGACAGGGACAGAGTCAGCCCCAGCATTTT. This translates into CASRTGQGQSQPQHF.

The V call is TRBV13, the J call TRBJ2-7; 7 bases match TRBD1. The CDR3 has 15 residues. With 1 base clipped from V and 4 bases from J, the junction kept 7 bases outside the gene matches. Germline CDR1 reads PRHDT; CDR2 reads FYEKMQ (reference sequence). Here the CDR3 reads CASSLEQGGAYEQYF. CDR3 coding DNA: TGTGCCAGCAGCTTAGAGCAAGGGGGCGCATACGAGCAGTACTTC.

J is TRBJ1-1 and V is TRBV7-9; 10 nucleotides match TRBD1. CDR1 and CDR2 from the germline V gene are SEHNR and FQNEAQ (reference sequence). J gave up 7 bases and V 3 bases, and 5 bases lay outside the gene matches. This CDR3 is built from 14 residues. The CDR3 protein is CASSFAGTGVEAFF. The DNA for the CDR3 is TGTGCCAGCAGCTTCGCCGGGACAGGGGTTGAAGCTTTCTTT.

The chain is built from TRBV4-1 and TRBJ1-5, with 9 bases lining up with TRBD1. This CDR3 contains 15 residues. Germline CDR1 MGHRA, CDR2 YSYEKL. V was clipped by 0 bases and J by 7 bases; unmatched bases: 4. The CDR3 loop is CASSQDHRGPQPQHF. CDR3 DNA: TGCGCCAGCAGCCAAGACCACAGGGGGCCACAGCCCCAGCATTTT.

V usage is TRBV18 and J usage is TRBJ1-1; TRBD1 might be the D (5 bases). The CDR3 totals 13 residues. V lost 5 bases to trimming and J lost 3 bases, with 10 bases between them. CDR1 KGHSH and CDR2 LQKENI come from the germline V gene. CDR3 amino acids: CASSGREDTEAFF. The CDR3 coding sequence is TGTGCCAGCTCAGGCAGGGAAGACACTGAAGCTTTCTTT.

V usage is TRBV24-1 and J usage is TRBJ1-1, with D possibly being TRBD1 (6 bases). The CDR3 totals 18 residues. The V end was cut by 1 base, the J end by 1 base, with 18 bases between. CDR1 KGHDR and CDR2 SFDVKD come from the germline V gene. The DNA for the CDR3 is TGTGCCACCAGTGATTTTCAAAGGCGCGGGGGGCGGAACACTGAAGCTTTCTTT. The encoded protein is CATSDFQRRGGRNTEAFF.

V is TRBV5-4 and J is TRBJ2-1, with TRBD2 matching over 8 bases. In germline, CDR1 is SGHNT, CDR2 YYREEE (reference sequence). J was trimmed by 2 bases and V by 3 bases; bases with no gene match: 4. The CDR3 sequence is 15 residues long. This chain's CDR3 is CASSSPGLAYNEQFF. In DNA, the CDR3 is TGTGCCAGCAGCTCTCCGGGACTAGCCTACAATGAGCAGTTCTTC. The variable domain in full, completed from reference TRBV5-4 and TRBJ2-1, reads ETGVTQSPTHLIKTRGQQVTLRCSSQSGHNTVSWYQQALGQGPQFIFQYYREEENGRGNFPPRFSGLQFPNYSSELNVNALELDDSALYLCASSSPGLAYNEQFFGPGTRLTVL.

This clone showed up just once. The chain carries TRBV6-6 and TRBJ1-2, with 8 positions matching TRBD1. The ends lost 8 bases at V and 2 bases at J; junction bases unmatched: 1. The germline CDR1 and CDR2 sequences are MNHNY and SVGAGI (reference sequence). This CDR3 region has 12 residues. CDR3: CASGQGNYGYTF. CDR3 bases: TGTGCCAGCGGACAGGGAAACTATGGCTACACCTTC.

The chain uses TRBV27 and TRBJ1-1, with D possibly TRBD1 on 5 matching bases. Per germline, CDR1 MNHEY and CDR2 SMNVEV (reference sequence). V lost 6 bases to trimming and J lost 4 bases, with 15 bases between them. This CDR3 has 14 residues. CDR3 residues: CASRGLGEGTEAFF. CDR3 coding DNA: TGTGCCAGCAGGGGCTTAGGGGAGGGCACTGAAGCTTTCTTT.

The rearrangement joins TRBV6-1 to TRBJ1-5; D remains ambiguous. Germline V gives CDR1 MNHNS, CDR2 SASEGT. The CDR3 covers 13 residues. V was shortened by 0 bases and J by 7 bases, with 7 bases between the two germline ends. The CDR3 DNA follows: TGTGCCAGCAGTGAAGCCGCGTTGCAGCCCCAGCATTTT. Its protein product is CASSEAALQPQHF.

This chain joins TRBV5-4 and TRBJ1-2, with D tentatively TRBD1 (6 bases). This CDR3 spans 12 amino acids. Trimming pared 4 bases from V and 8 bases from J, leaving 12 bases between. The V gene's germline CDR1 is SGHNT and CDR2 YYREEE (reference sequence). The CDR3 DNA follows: TGTGCCAGCAGCAGCGGGACACGCGGCTACACCTTC. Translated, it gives CASSSGTRGYTF. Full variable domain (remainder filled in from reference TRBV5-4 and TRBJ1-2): ETGVTQSPTHLIKTRGQQVTLRCSSQSGHNTVSWYQQALGQGPQFIFQYYREEENGRGNFPPRFSGLQFPNYSSELNVNALELDDSALYLCASSSGTRGYTFGSGTRLTVV.

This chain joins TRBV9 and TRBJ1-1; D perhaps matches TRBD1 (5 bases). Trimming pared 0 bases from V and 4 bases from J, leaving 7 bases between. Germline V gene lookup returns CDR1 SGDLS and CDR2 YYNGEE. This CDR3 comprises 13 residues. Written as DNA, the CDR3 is TGTGCCAGCAGCGTAGTGGGGCCCACTGAAGCTTTCTTT. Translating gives CASSVVGPTEAFF.

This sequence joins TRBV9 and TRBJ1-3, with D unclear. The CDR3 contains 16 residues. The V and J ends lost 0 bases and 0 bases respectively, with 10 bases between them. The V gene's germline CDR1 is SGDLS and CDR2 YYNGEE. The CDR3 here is CASSVEELYSGNTIYF. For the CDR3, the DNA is TGTGCCAGCAGCGTAGAGGAGCTCTACTCTGGAAACACCATATATTTT.

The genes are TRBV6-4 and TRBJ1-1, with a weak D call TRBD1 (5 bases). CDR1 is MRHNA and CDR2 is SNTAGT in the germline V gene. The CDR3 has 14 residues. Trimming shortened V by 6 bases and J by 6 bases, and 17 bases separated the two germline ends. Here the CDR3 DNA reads TGTGCCAGCAGCTACCAATCGGGGGACCCTGAAGCTTTCTTT. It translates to CASSYQSGDPEAFF.

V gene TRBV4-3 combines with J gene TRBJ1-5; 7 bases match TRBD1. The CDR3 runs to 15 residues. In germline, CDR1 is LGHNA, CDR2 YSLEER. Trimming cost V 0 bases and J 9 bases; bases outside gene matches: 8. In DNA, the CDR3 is TGCGCCAGCAGCCAAGATAACAGGGGTCTGCGGCCCCAGCATTTT. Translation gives CASSQDNRGLRPQHF.

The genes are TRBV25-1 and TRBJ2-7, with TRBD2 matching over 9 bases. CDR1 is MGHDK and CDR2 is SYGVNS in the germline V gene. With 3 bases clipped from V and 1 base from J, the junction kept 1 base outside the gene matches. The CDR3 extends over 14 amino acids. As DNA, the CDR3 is TGTGCCAGCAGTGACCTAGCGGGGTCCTACGAGCAGTACTTC. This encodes CASSDLAGSYEQYF.

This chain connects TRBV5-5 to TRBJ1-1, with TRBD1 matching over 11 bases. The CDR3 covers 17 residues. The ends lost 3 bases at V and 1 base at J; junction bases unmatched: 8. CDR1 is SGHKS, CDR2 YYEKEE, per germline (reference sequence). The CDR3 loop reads CASSWGDRGNTNTEAFF. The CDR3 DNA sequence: TGTGCCAGCAGCTGGGGGGACAGGGGGAATACGAACACTGAAGCTTTCTTT. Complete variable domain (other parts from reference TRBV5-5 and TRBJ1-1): DAGVTQSPTHLIKTRGQQVTLRCSPISGHKSVSWYQQVLGQGPQFIFQYYEKEERGRGNFPDRFSARQFPNYSSELNVNALLLGDSALYLCASSWGDRGNTNTEAFFGQGTRLTVV.

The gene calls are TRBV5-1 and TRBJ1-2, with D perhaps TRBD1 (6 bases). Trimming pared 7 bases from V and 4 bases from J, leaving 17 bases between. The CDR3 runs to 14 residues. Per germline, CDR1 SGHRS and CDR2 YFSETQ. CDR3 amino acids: CASQRDISSYGYTF. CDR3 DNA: TGCGCCAGCCAACGGGACATCTCGTCCTATGGCTACACCTTC.

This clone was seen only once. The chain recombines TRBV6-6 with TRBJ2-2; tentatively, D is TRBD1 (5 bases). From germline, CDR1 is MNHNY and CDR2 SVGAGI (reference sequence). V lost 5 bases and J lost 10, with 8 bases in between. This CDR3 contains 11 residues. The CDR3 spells CASSGAEELFF. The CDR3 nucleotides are TGTGCCAGCAGTGGGGCAGAGGAGCTGTTTTTT.

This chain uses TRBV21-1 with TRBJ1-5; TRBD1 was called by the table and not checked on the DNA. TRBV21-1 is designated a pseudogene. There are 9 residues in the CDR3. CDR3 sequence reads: CAGHRVFDF. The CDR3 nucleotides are TGTGCCGGCCACAGGGTTTTCGATTTT.

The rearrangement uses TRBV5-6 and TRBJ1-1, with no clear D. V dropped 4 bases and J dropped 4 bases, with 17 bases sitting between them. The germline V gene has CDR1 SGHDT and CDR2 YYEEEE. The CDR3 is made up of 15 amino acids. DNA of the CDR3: TGTGCCAGCAGCCCCAGTGAATACCTTCCCACTGAAGCTTTCTTT. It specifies CASSPSEYLPTEAFF.

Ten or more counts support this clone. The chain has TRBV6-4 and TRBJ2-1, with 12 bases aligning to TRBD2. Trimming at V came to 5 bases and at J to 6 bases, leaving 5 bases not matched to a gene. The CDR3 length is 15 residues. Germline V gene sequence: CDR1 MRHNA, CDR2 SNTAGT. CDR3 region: CASSTLAGGPNEQFF. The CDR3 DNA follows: TGTGCCAGCAGTACTCTAGCGGGGGGGCCCAATGAGCAGTTCTTC.

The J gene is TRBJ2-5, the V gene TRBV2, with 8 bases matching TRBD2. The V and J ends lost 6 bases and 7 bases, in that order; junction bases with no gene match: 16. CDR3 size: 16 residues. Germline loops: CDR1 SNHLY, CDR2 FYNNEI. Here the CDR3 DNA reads TGTGCCAGCAGCCCCCCCACGGTAGCGGGGCGCGCGACCCAGTACTTC. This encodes CASSPPTVAGRATQYF.